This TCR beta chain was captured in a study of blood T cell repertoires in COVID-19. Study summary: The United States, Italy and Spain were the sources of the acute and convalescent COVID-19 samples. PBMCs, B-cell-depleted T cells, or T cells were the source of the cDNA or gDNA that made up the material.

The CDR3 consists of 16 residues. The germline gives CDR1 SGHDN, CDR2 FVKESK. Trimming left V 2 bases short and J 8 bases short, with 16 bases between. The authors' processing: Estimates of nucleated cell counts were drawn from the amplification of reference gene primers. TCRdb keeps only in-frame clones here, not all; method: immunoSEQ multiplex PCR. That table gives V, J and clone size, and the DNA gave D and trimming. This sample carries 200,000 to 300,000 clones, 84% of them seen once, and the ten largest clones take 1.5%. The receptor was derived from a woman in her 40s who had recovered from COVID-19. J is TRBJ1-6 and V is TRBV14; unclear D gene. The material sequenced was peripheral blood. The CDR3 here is CASSQQVPKVDSPLHF. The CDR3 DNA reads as TGTGCCAGCAGCCAACAGGTTCCAAAAGTGGATTCACCCCTCCACTTT.